This entry lists 30 T cell receptor beta chains sequenced from one sample in a study of Ad26.COV2.S vaccination and SARS-CoV-2 variants. Clones were sequenced by immunoSEQ multiplex PCR, and TCRdb holds only the in-frame ones, with some missing. The sample contains 150,000 to 200,000 clones, around 88% of which appear only once. Here the sequenced sample was peripheral blood, taken after recovery from COVID-19. The receptors were sampled from a human donor who had recovered from COVID-19.

The J gene is TRBJ1-2, the V gene TRBV5-6, with D tentatively TRBD1 (5 bases). Trimming removed 6 bases at V and 0 bases at J, with 15 bases between. The CDR3 runs to 15 residues. Germline V gives CDR1 SGHDT, CDR2 YYEEEE. CDR3 nucleotides: TGTGCCAGCATGCCTCCGACAGCCACTAACTATGGCTACACCTTC. Translated, it gives CASMPPTATNYGYTF.

The chain recombines TRBV6-5 with TRBJ1-2; 9 bases match TRBD1. Germline-derived CDR1 and CDR2 are MNHEY and SVGAGI. V dropped 5 bases and J dropped 4; count of bases not matched to a gene: 5. The CDR3 runs 14 residues. The CDR3, as DNA: TGTGCCAGCAGTCTCGGACAGGGGACCTATGGCTACACCTTC. Amino acids: CASSLGQGTYGYTF.

The V gene is TRBV18, the J gene TRBJ1-1, with no clear D. Germline CDR1 is KGHSH and CDR2 is LQKENI. This CDR3 spans 17 amino acids. Trimming removed 3 bases from V and 2 bases from J, with 19 bases in between. This CDR3 reads CASSPNPEWRENTEAFF. The CDR3 nucleotides are TGTGCCAGCTCACCGAACCCCGAATGGAGAGAAAACACTGAAGCTTTCTTT.

The rearrangement joins TRBV6-5 to TRBJ1-1, with D tentatively TRBD1 (5 bases). V dropped 4 bases and J dropped 3 bases, with 9 bases sitting between them. The CDR3 is 13 residues long. Germline CDR1 MNHEY, CDR2 SVGAGI. The CDR3 loop reads CASSFRAYTEAFF. DNA for the CDR3: TGTGCCAGCAGTTTCAGGGCTTACACTGAAGCTTTCTTT.

The chain links TRBV9 to TRBJ2-1; D gene ambiguous. Germline loops: CDR1 SGDLS, CDR2 YYNGEE. The CDR3 is 14 amino acids. V lost 0 bases and J lost 7, with 11 bases in between. The CDR3 DNA is TGTGCCAGCAGCGTAGGGATGAAGGAAAATGAGCAGTTCTTC. Its protein product is CASSVGMKENEQFF.

The chain joins TRBV28 to TRBJ2-3, with 9 bases that match TRBD1. The CDR3 has 16 amino acids. Germline lookup yields CDR1 MDHEN and CDR2 SYDVKM. V was pared by 7 bases and J by 3 bases, with 11 bases of the junction left unmatched. The CDR3 sequence is CASIPLRDRVTDTQYF. The DNA for the CDR3 is TGTGCCAGCATTCCCCTTCGGGACAGGGTAACAGATACGCAGTATTTT.

The V call is TRBV11-3, the J call TRBJ2-3; D not resolved. V was trimmed by 8 bases and J by 2 bases, leaving 11 bases between them. Germline assignment: CDR1 SGHNT and CDR2 YENEEA. The CDR3 covers 13 residues. CDR3 region: CASGYSLTDTQYF. The CDR3 DNA sequence: TGTGCCAGCGGATACAGTCTCACAGATACGCAGTATTTT.

This chain joins TRBV11-2 and TRBJ2-7; D unresolved. This CDR3 is built from 14 residues. CDR1 and CDR2 (germline): SGHAT, FQNNGV. The V end lost 1 base, the J end lost 2 bases, and 9 bases lay between the germline ends. CDR3 region: CASSLGLTTYEQYF. The CDR3, as DNA: TGTGCCAGCAGCTTAGGGCTAACTACCTACGAGCAGTACTTC.

The V gene is TRBV19, the J gene TRBJ2-7, with 10 bases aligning to TRBD2. Germline V gene sequence: CDR1 LNHDA, CDR2 SQIVND (reference sequence). Germline trimming cut 4 bases from V and 7 bases from J; bases unmatched to any gene: 13. The CDR3 length is 16 residues. CDR3 region: CASSTSPSGGANEQYF. CDR3 bases: TGTGCCAGTAGTACCTCCCCCAGCGGGGGGGCAAATGAGCAGTACTTC.

The chain joins TRBV3-1 (or the pseudogene TRBV3-2) to TRBJ2-1; the D is unclear. V was trimmed by 1 base and J by 8 bases, leaving 6 bases between them. In germline, CDR1 is LGHDT, CDR2 YNNKEL (reference sequence). CDR3 length: 12 amino acids. The CDR3 region has the DNA TGTGCCAGCAGCCAAGTGAGACATGAGCAGTTCTTC. It translates to CASSQVRHEQFF.

This sequence joins TRBV7-2 and TRBJ1-1; weak D call: TRBD1 (5 bases). Per germline, CDR1 SGHTA and CDR2 FQGNSA. The CDR3 runs to 13 residues. V dropped 2 bases and J dropped 4 bases, with 8 bases sitting between them. The CDR3 sequence: CASSLSGTTEAFF. Written as DNA, the CDR3 is TGTGCCAGCAGCTTATCAGGGACCACTGAAGCTTTCTTT.

J is TRBJ1-2 and V is TRBV28, with 7 bases aligning to TRBD1. The length of the CDR3 is 14 residues. The V gene's germline CDR1 is MDHEN and CDR2 SYDVKM. V dropped 6 bases and J dropped 2; count of bases not matched to a gene: 6. DNA of the CDR3: TGTGCCAGCAGCCTCCCGGACAGGAACTATGGCTACACCTTC. It encodes CASSLPDRNYGYTF.

The chain links TRBV4-1 to TRBJ1-1; a possible D gene is TRBD1 (5 bases). Germline CDR1 MGHRA, CDR2 YSYEKL. The CDR3 length is 15 residues. Trimming left V 2 bases short and J 5 bases short, with 15 bases between. The CDR3, as DNA: TGCGCCAGCAGCCAATCCCACCAGAGGGGAACTGAAGCTTTCTTT. This translates into CASSQSHQRGTEAFF.

This sequence joins TRBV18 and TRBJ2-7; 10 nucleotides line up with TRBD1. Germline-derived CDR1 and CDR2 are KGHSH and LQKENI. Trimming took 3 bases from V and 0 from J; bases not matched to a gene: 5. The CDR3 sequence is 16 residues long. The CDR3 here is CASSPPGQGPSYEQYF. CDR3 bases: TGTGCCAGCTCACCGCCGGGACAGGGGCCCTCCTACGAGCAGTACTTC.

The chain has TRBV5-1 and TRBJ2-1; 9 positions agree with TRBD2. The V segment lost 5 bases and the J segment 7 bases; nucleotides outside the gene matches: 4. CDR3 size: 13 residues. CDR1 and CDR2 from the germline V gene are SGHRS and YFSETQ. The CDR3 here is CASRGTSKNEQFF. CDR3 nucleotide sequence: TGCGCCAGCAGAGGGACTAGCAAGAATGAGCAGTTCTTC.

A few counts support this clone. This chain connects TRBV18 to TRBJ1-2, with D unresolved. V lost 6 bases and J 2 bases, leaving 10 bases between the germline ends. The CDR3 has 13 residues. CDR1 KGHSH and CDR2 LQKENI come from the germline V gene. CDR3 DNA: TGTGCCAGCTCCCTCCAGCAAAACTATGGCTACACCTTC. Amino acids: CASSLQQNYGYTF.

This clone was observed a single time. This chain links TRBV9 with TRBJ2-3; 8 nucleotides match TRBD2. The CDR3 spans 17 residues. Germline V gives CDR1 SGDLS, CDR2 YYNGEE. After removal of 0 bases from V and 3 bases from J, the junction contained 9 bases not matched to a gene. CDR3: CASSVGGSGVLTDTQYF. Here the CDR3 DNA reads TGTGCCAGCAGCGTAGGGGGTAGCGGGGTACTGACAGATACGCAGTATTTT.

This chain uses TRBV19 with TRBJ2-7; no firm D call. In germline, CDR1 is LNHDA, CDR2 SQIVND (reference sequence). Trimming left V 3 bases short and J 4 bases short, with 10 bases between. This CDR3 spans 13 amino acids. CDR3 DNA sequence: TGTGCCAGTAGTATTGGGTCCTCATACGAGCAGTACTTC. Amino acid sequence: CASSIGSSYEQYF.

This clone showed up just a few times. This rearrangement joins TRBV2 to TRBJ2-7; TRBD2 matches 14 bases. CDR1 and CDR2 from the germline V gene are SNHLY and FYNNEI. J was trimmed by 2 bases and V by 4 bases; bases with no gene match: 7. This CDR3 has 17 residues. The DNA of the CDR3 is TGTGCCAGCAGTGGGACTAGCGGGAGGAGTTATACCTACGAGCAGTACTTC. This sequence encodes CASSGTSGRSYTYEQYF.

This chain links TRBV7-2 with TRBJ2-7, with 9 bases aligning to TRBD1. Germline V gene sequence: CDR1 SGHTA, CDR2 FQGNSA. This CDR3 comprises 14 residues. The J segment lost 7 bases and the V segment lost 5 bases, leaving 9 bases of the junction unmatched. CDR3 amino acids: CASSGRQGGTEQYF. The CDR3 nucleotides read TGTGCCAGCAGCGGACGACAGGGGGGTACTGAGCAGTACTTC. The whole variable domain, filled in from reference TRBV7-2 and TRBJ2-7, reads GAGVSQSPSNKVTEKGKDVELRCDPISGHTALYWYRQSLGQGLEFLIYFQGNSAPDKSGLPSDRFSAERTGGSVSTLTIQRTQQEDSAVYLCASSGRQGGTEQYFGPGTRLTVT.

The rearrangement joins TRBV7-8 to TRBJ2-7, with 7 bases lining up with TRBD2. CDR1 is SGHVS, CDR2 FQNEAQ, per germline. The CDR3 has 11 residues. The CDR3 loop reads CYEDGGYEQYF. The CDR3 DNA reads TGTTACGAGGACGGGGGGTACGAGCAGTACTTC.

With respect to this clone: Other nucleotide sequences from this sample produce the same CDR3. V usage is TRBV19 and J usage is TRBJ1-3; D ambiguous. Germline V gene data show CDR1 as LNHDA and CDR2 as SQIVND (reference sequence). Trimming left V 6 bases short and J 0 bases short, with 3 bases between. The CDR3 is 12 amino acids. The CDR3 DNA follows: TGTGCCAGTAGCACCTCTGGAAACACCATATATTTT. It is translated as CASSTSGNTIYF. The complete variable domain, with remaining parts taken from reference TRBV19 and TRBJ1-3, reads DGGITQSPKYLFRKEGQNVTLSCEQNLNHDAMYWYRQDPGQGLRLIYYSQIVNDFQKGDIAEGYSVSREKKESFPLTVTSAQKNPTAFYLCASSTSGNTIYFGEGSWLTVV.

The chain links TRBV7-3 to TRBJ2-6; 13 nucleotides match TRBD2. The V and J ends lost 5 bases and 5 bases, in that order; junction bases with no gene match: 9. This CDR3 region has 18 residues. CDR1 and CDR2 from the germline V gene are SGHTA and FQGTGA. Here the CDR3 reads CASSPTSGGARRANVLTF. The CDR3 DNA follows: TGTGCCAGCAGCCCTACTAGCGGGGGGGCCCGGCGGGCCAACGTCCTGACTTTC.

V gene TRBV10-3 combines with J gene TRBJ2-2, with D perhaps matching TRBD2 (6 bases). Germline CDR1 and CDR2: ENHRY and SYGVKD. The ends were cut back, 5 bases at V and 0 bases at J, with 10 bases in the middle. The CDR3 is 15 amino acids. CDR3 amino acids: CAISRSGANTGELFF. The CDR3 coding sequence is TGTGCCATCAGTCGTAGCGGAGCGAACACCGGGGAGCTGTTTTTT.

The rearrangement uses TRBV5-1 and TRBJ1-2; D perhaps matches TRBD1 (5 bases). This CDR3 contains 12 residues. Germline V CDR1 and CDR2: SGHRS, YFSETQ. Trimming removed 6 bases at V and 4 bases at J, with 10 bases between. This CDR3 reads CASTGDSYGYTF. DNA for the CDR3: TGCGCCAGCACGGGGGATAGCTATGGCTACACCTTC.

The chain recombines TRBV6-5 with TRBJ1-4, with TRBD1 as a possible D gene (5 bases). V lost 0 bases and J lost 14, with 16 bases in between. Germline V lookup: CDR1 MNHEY, CDR2 SVGAGI. There are 14 residues in the CDR3. In DNA, the CDR3 is TGTGCCAGCAGTTACTCGACGGCCCAGGGAGCTCTGTTTTTT. Amino acids: CASSYSTAQGALFF.

This chain links TRBV6-4 with TRBJ2-1; perhaps TRBD2 as D (5 bases). From germline, CDR1 is MRHNA and CDR2 SNTAGT. The CDR3 length is 12 residues. Trimming left V 5 bases short and J 9 bases short, with 11 bases between. CDR3 protein: CASSRGGSEQFF. The CDR3 DNA follows: TGTGCCAGCAGTCGGGGTGGATCTGAGCAGTTCTTC.

This chain links TRBV7-6 with TRBJ2-1, with D hard to call. Trimming took off 6 bases at V and 0 bases at J, with 6 bases between the two ends. The CDR3 runs to 13 residues. Germline CDR1 and CDR2: SGHVS and FNYEAQ. CDR3: CASSSGSYNEQFF. The CDR3 DNA reads TGTGCCAGCAGTTCGGGCTCCTACAATGAGCAGTTCTTC. Combining the CDR3 with reference TRBV7-6 and TRBJ2-1 gives the whole variable domain GAGVSQSPRYKVTKRGQDVALRCDPISGHVSLYWYRQALGQGPEFLTYFNYEAQQDKSGLPNDRFSAERPEGSISTLTIQRTEQRDSAMYRCASSSGSYNEQFFGPGTRLTVL.

This clone was recorded once. V usage is TRBV10-2 and J usage is TRBJ1-5; TRBD1 is a possible D gene (6 bases). Trimming left V 2 bases short and J 3 bases short, with 26 bases between. The CDR3 is made up of 20 amino acids. Looked up from germline, CDR1 is WSHSY and CDR2 is SAAADI. The CDR3 spells CASSEGGRYPTHTVNQPQHF. The CDR3 DNA reads as TGCGCCAGCAGTGAGGGGGGCCGGTACCCCACTCACACGGTCAATCAGCCCCAGCATTTT.

The V call is TRBV14, the J call TRBJ2-7; D may correspond to TRBD1 or TRBD2 (5 bases each). The CDR3 has 15 residues. Deletions cut 2 bases from V and 2 bases from J, with 13 bases between. Germline CDR1 SGHDN, CDR2 FVKESK. The CDR3 sequence: CASSQLPGTAYEQYF. For the CDR3, the DNA is TGTGCCAGCAGCCAACTTCCAGGGACGGCCTACGAGCAGTACTTC.